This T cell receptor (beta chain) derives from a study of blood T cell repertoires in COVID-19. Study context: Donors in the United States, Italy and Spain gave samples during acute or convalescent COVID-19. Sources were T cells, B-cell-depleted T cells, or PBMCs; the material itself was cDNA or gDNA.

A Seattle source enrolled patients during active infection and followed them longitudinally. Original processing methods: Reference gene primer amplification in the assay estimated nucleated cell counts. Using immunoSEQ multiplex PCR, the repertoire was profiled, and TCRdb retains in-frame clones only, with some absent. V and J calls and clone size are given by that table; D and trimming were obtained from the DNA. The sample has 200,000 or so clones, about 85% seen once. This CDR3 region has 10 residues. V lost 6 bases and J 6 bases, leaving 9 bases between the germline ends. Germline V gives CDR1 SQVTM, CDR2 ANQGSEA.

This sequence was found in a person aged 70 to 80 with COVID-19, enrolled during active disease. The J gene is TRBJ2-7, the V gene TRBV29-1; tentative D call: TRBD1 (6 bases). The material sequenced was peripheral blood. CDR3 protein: CSVGDIEQYF. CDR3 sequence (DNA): TGCAGCGTGGGGGACATCGAGCAGTACTTC.